The 13 T cell receptor beta chains in this list originate from one sample, sequenced in a study of cytomegalovirus exposure and HLA in healthy donors. The PCR made use of 60 Vbeta and 13 Jbeta primers. Sequencing was performed with immunoSEQ multiplex PCR; in TCRdb, only in-frame clones are kept and a portion is missing. This sample has more than 95,000 clones, with approximately 80% found just once. The sequenced material came from PBMCs. The receptors were gathered from a young man in good health and CMV-seronegative.

The rearrangement links TRBV4-3 to TRBJ1-1; D call uncertain. V lost 0 bases and J lost 0, with 11 bases in between. This CDR3 contains 16 residues. Per the germline V gene, CDR1 is LGHNA and CDR2 is YSLEER. CDR3 region: CASSQEGGNMNTEAFF. The CDR3 coding sequence is TGCGCCAGCAGCCAAGAAGGAGGGAACATGAACACTGAAGCTTTCTTT.

The chain is built from TRBV6-1 and TRBJ2-7; D remains ambiguous. CDR1 is MNHNS and CDR2 is SASEGT in the germline V gene. The CDR3 runs 15 residues. Trimming removed 2 bases from V and 4 bases from J, with 15 bases in between. CDR3 DNA: TGTGCCAGCAGTGAATTCGTTCAGACACCTTACGAGCAGTACTTC. This encodes CASSEFVQTPYEQYF.

The chain has TRBV28 and TRBJ1-5, with TRBD1 as a possible D gene (5 bases). Germline assignment: CDR1 MDHEN and CDR2 SYDVKM. The CDR3 extends over 13 amino acids. Between the trimmed V and J ends, which lost 10 bases and 0 bases, there was a span of 10 bases. The CDR3 coding sequence is TGTGCCACGGGACTTTATAGCAATCAGCCCCAGCATTTT. Its translation: CATGLYSNQPQHF.

The chain employs TRBV15 and TRBJ2-1; TRBD2 is a possible D gene (7 bases). Between the trimmed V and J ends, which lost 9 bases and 8 bases, there was a span of 20 bases. Per the germline V gene, CDR1 is LNHNV and CDR2 is YYDKDF (reference sequence). The CDR3 has 14 amino acids. The CDR3 bases are TGTGCCACTCGAGGGGGGGTCGGGTTCGATGAGCAGTTCTTC. It codes for CATRGGVGFDEQFF.

This clone was seen only a few times. This rearrangement joins TRBV19 to TRBJ2-5; no reliable D call. The CDR3 has 14 residues. The V gene's germline CDR1 is LNHDA and CDR2 SQIVND (reference sequence). Trimming cost V 3 bases and J 10 bases, with 18 bases left between them. The CDR3 here is CASSIDGLRFYQYF. The CDR3 region has the DNA TGTGCCAGTAGTATTGATGGCTTACGATTTTACCAGTACTTC.

This clone appeared a single time. V and J are TRBV18 and TRBJ1-1; the match to TRBD1 covers 9 bases. The germline V gene has CDR1 KGHSH and CDR2 LQKENI. This CDR3 has 14 amino acids. The junction had 0 bases not matched to a gene; V was cut back by 1 base and J by 3 bases. CDR3 in DNA: TGTGCCAGCTCACCACGGGACAGGGACACTGAAGCTTTCTTT. Translation gives CASSPRDRDTEAFF. Full variable domain (missing parts from reference TRBV18 and TRBJ1-1): NAGVMQNPRHLVRRRGQEARLRCSPMKGHSHVYWYRQLPEEGLKFMVYLQKENIIDESGMPKERFSAEFPKEGPSILRIQQVVRGDSAAYFCASSPRDRDTEAFFGQGTRLTVV.

The chain carries TRBV7-9 and TRBJ1-2, with D perhaps TRBD1 (5 bases). Trimming removed 5 bases at V and 7 bases at J, with 14 bases between. The CDR3 is made up of 13 amino acids. Germline-derived CDR1 and CDR2 are SEHNR and FQNEAQ (reference sequence). The DNA of the CDR3 is TGTGCCAGCAGCCCAGGGTTCCAGGGTGGCTACACCTTC. This translates into CASSPGFQGGYTF.

The chain uses TRBV20-1 and TRBJ2-3; D gene unclear. The CDR3 runs 11 residues. Trimming shortened V by 3 bases and J by 7 bases, and 8 bases separated the two germline ends. Germline V CDR1 and CDR2: DFQATT, SNEGSKA (reference sequence). The DNA of the CDR3 is TGCAGTGCTAGGAGAGTTAATACGCAGTATTTT. It translates to CSARRVNTQYF.

V is TRBV19 and J is TRBJ1-1; 7 nucleotides align to TRBD1. The germline V gene has CDR1 LNHDA and CDR2 SQIVND (reference sequence). The CDR3 consists of 13 residues. V trimming: 5 bases; J trimming: 6 bases; junction bases outside the gene matches: 6. CDR3 nucleotide sequence: TGTGCCAGTAGTGCCCGACAGGGCGCTGAAGCTTTCTTT. Amino acid sequence: CASSARQGAEAFF. The variable domain in full, with the rest retrieved from reference TRBV19 and TRBJ1-1, is DGGITQSPKYLFRKEGQNVTLSCEQNLNHDAMYWYRQDPGQGLRLIYYSQIVNDFQKGDIAEGYSVSREKKESFPLTVTSAQKNPTAFYLCASSARQGAEAFFGQGTRLTVV.

CDR3 sequence (DNA): TGTGCCAGCGGACTAGCGGGTAACACCGGGGAGCTGTTTTTT. Residues: CASGLAGNTGELFF. V is TRBV28 and J is TRBJ2-2, with TRBD2 matching 11 bases. There are 14 residues in the CDR3. Germline assignment: CDR1 MDHEN and CDR2 SYDVKM. J was trimmed by 2 bases and V by 8 bases; bases with no gene match: 1. The full variable domain, rest sourced from reference TRBV28 and TRBJ2-2, is DVKVTQSSRYLVKRTGEKVFLECVQDMDHENMFWYRQDPGLGLRLIYFSYDVKMKEKGDIPEGYSVSREKKERFSLILESASTNQTSMYLCASGLAGNTGELFFGEGSRLTVL.

A single count supports this clone. This chain joins TRBV7-2 and TRBJ1-1, with 10 bases aligning to TRBD1. The germline CDR1 and CDR2 sequences are SGHTA and FQGNSA. The ends lost 5 bases at V and 7 bases at J; junction bases unmatched: 1. This CDR3 has 12 residues. Here the CDR3 reads CASSRDRGEAFF. CDR3 DNA sequence: TGTGCCAGCAGCAGGGACAGGGGTGAAGCTTTCTTT.

The CDR3 here is CASSDGRAPHSPLHF. In nucleotides, the CDR3 is TGCGCCAGCAGTGACGGGAGAGCCCCACACTCACCCCTCCACTTT. The chain carries TRBV10-1 and TRBJ1-6, with D unresolved. V was pared by 3 bases and J by 10 bases, with 16 bases between. From germline, CDR1 is WNHNN and CDR2 SYGVQD (reference sequence). The CDR3 is made up of 15 amino acids.

J is TRBJ1-1 and V is TRBV4-3; TRBD1 agrees at 7 bases. Looked up from germline, CDR1 is LGHNA and CDR2 is YSLEER. Trimming removed 3 bases from V and 4 bases from J; junction bases left unmatched: 2. This CDR3 comprises 13 residues. The CDR3 is CASSHYRGTEAFF. The DNA of the CDR3 is TGCGCCAGCAGCCACTACAGGGGCACTGAAGCTTTCTTT.